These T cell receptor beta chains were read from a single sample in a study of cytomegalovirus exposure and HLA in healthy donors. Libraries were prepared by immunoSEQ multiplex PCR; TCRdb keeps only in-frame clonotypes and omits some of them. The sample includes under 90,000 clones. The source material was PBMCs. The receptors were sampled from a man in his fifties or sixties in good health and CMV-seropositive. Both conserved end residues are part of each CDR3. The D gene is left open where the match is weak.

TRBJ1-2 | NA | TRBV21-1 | TGTGCCAGCAGCAAAGAGGGTGCTCAGGGTCTCTATGGCTACACCTTC | CASSKEGAQGLYGYTF
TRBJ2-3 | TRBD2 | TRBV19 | TGTGAACCCAGCAAGTTGGAGGGTCTAGCGGTTAGCACAGATACGCAGTATTTT | CEPSKLEGLAVSTDTQYF
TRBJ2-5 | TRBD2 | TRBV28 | TGTGCCAGCACCTTAGCGGGAGAAGAGACCCAGTACTTC | CASTLAGEETQYF
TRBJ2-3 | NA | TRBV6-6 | TGTGCCAGCAATCCGACTAGCACAGATACGCAGTATTTT | CASNPTSTDTQYF
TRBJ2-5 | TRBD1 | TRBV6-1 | TGTGCCAGCAGTGAGCCCGACAGGGGAGAGACCCAGTACTTC | CASSEPDRGETQYF
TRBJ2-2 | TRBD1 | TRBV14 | TGTGCCAGCAGCTACCGGGACAGGGCGAGCACCGGGGAGCTGTTTTTT | CASSYRDRASTGELFF
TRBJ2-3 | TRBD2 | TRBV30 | TGTGCCTCCGGACTAGCGGGGGGGACAGATACGCAGTATTTT | CASGLAGGTDTQYF
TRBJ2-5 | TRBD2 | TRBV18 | TGTGCCAGCTCACGGGAGCGGGGGGCACGAGAGACCCAGTACTTC | CASSRERGARETQYF
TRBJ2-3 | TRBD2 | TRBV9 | TGTGCCAGCAGCGTAGGTAGCGGGATATTGTCGGATACGCAGTATTTT | CASSVGSGILSDTQYF
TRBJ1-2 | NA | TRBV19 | TGTGCCAGTAGTATGGGCCTCGACAGGAGGATCTATGGCTACACCTTC | CASSMGLDRRIYGYTF
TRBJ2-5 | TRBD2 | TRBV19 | TGTGCCAGTAGGGAGCGGGGGGGCCGGGAGACCCAGTACTTC | CASRERGGRETQYF
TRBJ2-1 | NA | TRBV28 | TGTGCCAGCAGTACTCCGGCCGGAGGGGCAAATGAGCAGTTCTTC | CASSTPAGGANEQFF
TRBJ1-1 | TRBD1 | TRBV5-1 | TGCGCCAGCAGCTTACAACCAGGGGGCGGGAACACTGAAGCTTTCTTT | CASSLQPGGGNTEAFF
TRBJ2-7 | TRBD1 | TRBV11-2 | TGTGCCAGCAGCTTAGCCAGGACAGGGGGCATGTACGAGCAGTACTTC | CASSLARTGGMYEQYF
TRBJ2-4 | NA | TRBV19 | TGTGCCAGTAGTATGGAGGGGGCGCTTTTGGACATTCAGTACTTC | CASSMEGALLDIQYF
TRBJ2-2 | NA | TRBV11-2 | TGTGCCAGCAGCTTAGTTGGGGGCATTGCGAACACCGGGGAGCTGTTTTTT | CASSLVGGIANTGELFF
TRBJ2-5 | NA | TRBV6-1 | TGTGCCAGCAGTGAAGCTGGGCAGGGCCAAGAGACCCAGTACTTC | CASSEAGQGQETQYF
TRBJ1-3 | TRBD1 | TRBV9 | TGTGCCAGCAGCTTACGGAAGACAGGGAAGGGAAACACCATATATTTT | CASSLRKTGKGNTIYF
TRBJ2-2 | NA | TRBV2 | TGTGCCAGCAGGGTAAACTCCTGGAGGACCGGGGAGCTGTTTTTT | CASRVNSWRTGELFF
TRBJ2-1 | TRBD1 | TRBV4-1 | TGCGCCAGCAGCCGGGACAGACCGGCCAGTAATGGTGAGCAGTTCTTC | CASSRDRPASNGEQFF
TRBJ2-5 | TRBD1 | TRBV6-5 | TGTGCCAGCAGTCGACAGGGGAAGAGACCCCAGTACTTC | CASSRQGKRPQYF
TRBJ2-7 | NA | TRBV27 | TGTGCCAGCAGTCTCCGTGAGACCTACGAGCAGTACTTC | CASSLRETYEQYF
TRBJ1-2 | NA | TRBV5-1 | TGCGCCAGCAGCTTGGTGCAGGGTTATGGCTACACCTTC | CASSLVQGYGYTF
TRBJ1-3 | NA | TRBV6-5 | TGTGCCAGCAGTCCCGACAGATCCGGAAACACCATATATTTT | CASSPDRSGNTIYF
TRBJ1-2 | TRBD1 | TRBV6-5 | TGTGCCAGCAGTTATGGACAGGGTCTAGCTAACTATGGCTACACCTTC | CASSYGQGLANYGYTF
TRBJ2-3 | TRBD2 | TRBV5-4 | TGTGCCAGCAGCTTGTTAGCGGGGGCGGATACGCAGTATTTT | CASSLLAGADTQYF
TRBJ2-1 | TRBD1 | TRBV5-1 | TGCGCCAGCAGCCCCGTAAGGACAGGTTCCTACAATGAGCAGTTCTTC | CASSPVRTGSYNEQFF
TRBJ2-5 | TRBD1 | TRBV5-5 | TGTGCCAGCAGCTTGATTGTAGGGGGCGGAGAGACCCAGTACTTC | CASSLIVGGGETQYF
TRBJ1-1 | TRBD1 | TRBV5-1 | TGCGCCAGCAGCGACAGGGTAAACACTGAAGCTTTCTTT | CASSDRVNTEAFF
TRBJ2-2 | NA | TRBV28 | TGTGCCAGCACCTTTCTGGGGGGGCGAGGAACCGGGGAGCTGTTTTTT | CASTFLGGRGTGELFF
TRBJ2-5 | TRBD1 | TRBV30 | TGTGCCTGCCGCAGACAGGGCGGACACCAAGAGACCCAGTACTTC | CACRRQGGHQETQYF
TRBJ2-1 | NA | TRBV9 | TGTGCCAGCAGCGCCCTACAGGGCTCAAAGGCCAACACGCAGTTCTTC | CASSALQGSKANTQFF
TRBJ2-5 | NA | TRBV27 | TGTGCCAGCAGTTTCCGCGGCGGCCTACAAGAGACCCAGTACTTC | CASSFRGGLQETQYF
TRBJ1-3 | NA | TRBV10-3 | TGTGCCATCAGCCCAGGAAGAAACACCATATATTTT | CAISPGRNTIYF
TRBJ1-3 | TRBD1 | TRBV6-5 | TGTGCCAGCAGTCTCGGGACAGATAGGCGAAACACCATATATTTT | CASSLGTDRRNTIYF
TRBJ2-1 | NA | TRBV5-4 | TGTGCCAGCAGCTTGGTGGGGGGGCGGGTTGAGCAGTTCTTC | CASSLVGGRVEQFF
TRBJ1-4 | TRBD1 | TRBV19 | TGTGCCAGTAGTGGGGGACAGCCACATAATGAAAAACTGTTTTTT | CASSGGQPHNEKLFF
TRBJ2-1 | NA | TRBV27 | TGTGCCAGCAGTTTGATAAGGGGGAACTCCTACAATGAGCAGTTCTTC | CASSLIRGNSYNEQFF
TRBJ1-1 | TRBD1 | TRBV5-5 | TGTGCCAGCAGCTTGAGGGGGCTAGGGACTGAAGCTTTCTTT | CASSLRGLGTEAFF